This T cell receptor (beta chain) was captured by sequencing in a study of post-analysis software for immune sequencing data. Study-level information: Relapsing-remitting, secondary progressive and progressive-relapsing courses of multiple sclerosis were included.

Germline CDR1 and CDR2: DFQATT and SNEGSKA (reference sequence). V was clipped by 1 base and J by 3 bases, with 13 bases between them. The CDR3 covers 14 residues. Sequencing libraries made from TCR beta cDNA carried unique molecular identifiers. One entry per CDR3 protein results from TCRdb running MiXCR on the PCR reads. The sample lists hundreds of thousands of distinct CDR3 sequences; approximately 60% were seen once. This clonotype was counted a few times. Its antigen is unidentified. General study results and limits: The five TRBV segments detected at higher frequency in patients than in controls included TRBV5-6, TRBV5-1 and TRBV20-1. Compared against controls, patients with multiple sclerosis displayed significantly lower normalized Chao1 diversity. By F measure, samples from a shared preparation batch strongly co-clustered.

V usage is TRBV20-1 and J usage is TRBJ2-7; no clear D gene. Specimen: blood. The TCR sequence derives from a girl aged 2 to 10 with multiple sclerosis. The CDR3 loop reads CSARGLSGDYEQYF. The CDR3 nucleotides are TGCAGTGCTAGAGGATTGTCAGGAGACTACGAGCAGTACTTC.